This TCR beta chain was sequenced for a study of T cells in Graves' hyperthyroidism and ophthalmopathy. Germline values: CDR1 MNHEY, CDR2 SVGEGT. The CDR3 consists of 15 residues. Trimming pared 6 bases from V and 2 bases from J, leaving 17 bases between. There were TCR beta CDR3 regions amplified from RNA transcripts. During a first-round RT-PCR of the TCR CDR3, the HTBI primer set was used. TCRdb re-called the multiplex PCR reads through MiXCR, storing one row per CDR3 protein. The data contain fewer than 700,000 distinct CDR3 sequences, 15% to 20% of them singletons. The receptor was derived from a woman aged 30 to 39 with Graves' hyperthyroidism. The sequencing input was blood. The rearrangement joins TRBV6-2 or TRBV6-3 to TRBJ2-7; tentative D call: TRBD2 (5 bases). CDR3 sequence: CASSRAGLDTYEQYF. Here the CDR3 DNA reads TGTGCCAGCAGCCGGGCGGGCCTAGATACCTACGAGCAGTACTTC.